The 2 T cell receptor beta chains listed next were all sequenced from one sample in a study of cytomegalovirus exposure and HLA in healthy donors. Profiled with immunoSEQ multiplex PCR; TCRdb holds only in-frame clones, not every one. The profile covers over 100,000 clones, with roughly 90% appearing a single time and under 6.5% taken by the ten largest. Specimen: PBMCs. Receptor source: a young woman in good health and CMV-seropositive.

The chain is built from TRBV6-1 and TRBJ2-3; 7 bases align to TRBD2. This CDR3 contains 15 residues. J lost 2 bases, V lost 5 bases, and 7 bases had no gene match. CDR1 MNHNS and CDR2 SASEGT come from the germline V gene. CDR3 loop: CASSWTRLNTDTQYF. CDR3 nucleotide sequence: TGTGCCAGCAGTTGGACTAGGCTTAACACAGATACGCAGTATTTT.

This chain links TRBV29-1 with TRBJ1-1, with 8 bases identical to TRBD1. CDR1 SQVTM and CDR2 ANQGSEA come from the germline V gene. The V and J ends lost 6 bases and 2 bases, in that order; junction bases with no gene match: 2. This CDR3 is built from 12 residues. CDR3 sequence (DNA): TGCAGCGTACAGGGGGGCAACACTGAAGCTTTCTTT. Translated, it gives CSVQGGNTEAFF.